This T cell receptor (beta chain) was sequenced in a study of blood T cell repertoires in COVID-19. Study in general: Collection of acute and convalescent COVID-19 samples took place in the United States, Italy and Spain. Sample material is recorded as cDNA or gDNA derived from T cells, B-cell-depleted T cells, or PBMCs.

V trimming: 7 bases; J trimming: 3 bases; junction bases outside the gene matches: 2. The CDR3 runs to 13 residues. How the authors handled the data: Amplifying reference gene primers gave estimates of nucleated cell counts. The data were produced by immunoSEQ multiplex PCR, yet TCRdb's version contains in-frame clones alone and is incomplete. The DNA was the basis for D and trimming; V, J and clone size are from that table. The table records just over 75,000 clones, 84% of them present only once. V and J are TRBV12-3 or TRBV12-4 and TRBJ2-7; the match to TRBD2 covers 11 bases. Input material: peripheral blood. The receptor was isolated from a man aged 45-65 years with acute or convalescent COVID-19. CDR3 amino acids: CASMGLADYEQYF. The CDR3, as DNA: TGTGCCAGCATGGGACTAGCGGACTACGAGCAGTACTTC.